A single sample gave rise to the 27 T cell receptor beta chains below, sequenced in a study of blood T cell repertoires in COVID-19. The assay was immunoSEQ multiplex PCR, and TCRdb's table has in-frame clones only and misses some. This sample has tens of thousands of clones; 75% to 80% occur once, and the top ten carry 50%. Sequencing was performed on peripheral blood. The receptors were gathered from a woman aged 80 or over with acute or convalescent COVID-19.

This clone was recorded once. The chain recombines TRBV7-3 with TRBJ2-1; 11 bases align to TRBD2. From germline, CDR1 is SGHTA and CDR2 FQGTGA. Germline trimming cut 6 bases from V and 4 bases from J; bases unmatched to any gene: 5. The CDR3 runs 15 residues. CDR3 nucleotides: TGTGCCAGCAGGTCGACTAGCGGGATTTACAATGAGCAGTTCTTC. It encodes CASRSTSGIYNEQFF.

The CDR3 here is CASSISPLYSNQPQHF. The CDR3 DNA is TGTGCCAGTAGTATAAGCCCTCTTTATAGCAATCAGCCCCAGCATTTT. The chain combines TRBV19 with TRBJ1-5; no definite D call. Trimming removed 2 bases from V and 0 bases from J, with 11 bases in between. Germline CDR1 is LNHDA and CDR2 is SQIVND (reference sequence). The CDR3 extends over 16 amino acids.

This rearrangement joins TRBV7-9 to TRBJ2-2; 11 bases agree with TRBD1. This CDR3 spans 19 amino acids. Germline V lookup: CDR1 SEHNR, CDR2 FQNEAQ (reference sequence). Unmatched junction bases numbered 14, after V lost 5 bases and J lost 3 bases. The CDR3 region is CASSPLRGRGQGDTGELFF. As DNA, the CDR3 is TGTGCCAGCAGCCCCCTTCGGGGGAGGGGACAGGGGGACACCGGGGAGCTGTTTTTT.

J is TRBJ2-2 and V is TRBV7-6; 8 bases are shared with TRBD2. J gave up 8 bases and V 6 bases, and 14 bases lay outside the gene matches. Germline CDR1 is SGHVS and CDR2 is FNYEAQ. This CDR3 contains 16 residues. The CDR3 nucleotides read TGTGCCAGCAGGGGGGCTGGGCCAGCGGGAGTTGGGGAGCTGTTTTTT. Its translation: CASRGAGPAGVGELFF.

The V gene is TRBV5-4, the J gene TRBJ1-1; maybe TRBD1 (6 bases). Per germline, CDR1 SGHNT and CDR2 YYREEE (reference sequence). V was trimmed by 5 bases and J by 5 bases, leaving 13 bases between them. The CDR3 sequence is 13 residues long. CDR3 coding DNA: TGTGCCAGCAGACGACAGGAGGCAACTGAAGCTTTCTTT. Its protein is CASRRQEATEAFF.

The rearrangement links TRBV30 to TRBJ1-6, with D unresolved. This CDR3 region has 13 residues. Germline V gene data show CDR1 as GTSNPN and CDR2 as SVGIG (reference sequence). Trimming pared 0 bases from V and 7 bases from J, leaving 7 bases between. The CDR3 DNA reads TGTGCCTGGAGTGTAGGAGACAATTCACCCCTCCACTTT. It translates to CAWSVGDNSPLHF.

This clone was detected only a few times. The CDR3 DNA reads TGTGCCAGTAGTGCCCAAGGGAGAATGAACACTGAAGCTTTCTTT. Translated, it gives CASSAQGRMNTEAFF. V is TRBV19 and J is TRBJ1-1; D is unresolved. Trimming took off 5 bases at V and 0 bases at J, with 13 bases between the two ends. Germline CDR1 is LNHDA and CDR2 is SQIVND (reference sequence). This CDR3 has 15 residues. Using reference TRBV19 and TRBJ1-1 for the parts outside the CDR3, the full variable domain is DGGITQSPKYLFRKEGQNVTLSCEQNLNHDAMYWYRQDPGQGLRLIYYSQIVNDFQKGDIAEGYSVSREKKESFPLTVTSAQKNPTAFYLCASSAQGRMNTEAFFGQGTRLTVV.

The chain carries TRBV7-3 and TRBJ2-4, with D hard to call. Deletions cut 3 bases from V and 6 bases from J, with 9 bases between. The CDR3 has 13 residues. The germline V gene has CDR1 SGHTA and CDR2 FQGTGA. The CDR3 is CASSFNPGNIQYF. The CDR3, as DNA: TGTGCCAGCAGCTTTAATCCAGGAAACATTCAGTACTTC.

The chain joins TRBV5-6 to TRBJ1-1; D ambiguous. This CDR3 has 12 amino acids. Germline loops: CDR1 SGHDT, CDR2 YYEEEE. V was shortened by 3 bases and J by 8 bases, with 11 bases between the two germline ends. The CDR3 region has the DNA TGTGCCAGCAGCTGGCGGAGCGGAGAAGCTTTCTTT. This sequence encodes CASSWRSGEAFF. Supplemented by reference TRBV5-6 and TRBJ1-1, the full variable domain reads DAGVTQSPTHLIKTRGQQVTLRCSPKSGHDTVSWYQQALGQGPQFIFQYYEEEERQRGNFPDRFSGHQFPNYSSELNVNALLLGDSALYLCASSWRSGEAFFGQGTRLTVV.

The V call is TRBV29-1, the J call TRBJ2-1; 7 bases line up with TRBD2. The ends lost 7 bases at V and 1 base at J; junction bases unmatched: 7. The V gene's germline CDR1 is SQVTM and CDR2 ANQGSEA. The CDR3 totals 14 residues. This chain's CDR3 is CSGSAGVSYNEQFF. For the CDR3, the DNA is TGCAGCGGGAGCGCGGGAGTTTCCTACAATGAGCAGTTCTTC.

This chain uses TRBV18 with TRBJ1-1; D gene unclear. The germline CDR1 and CDR2 sequences are KGHSH and LQKENI. This CDR3 is 13 amino acids long. V was shortened by 0 bases and J by 7 bases, with 9 bases between the two germline ends. The CDR3: CASSPPSRGEAFF. Here the CDR3 DNA reads TGTGCCAGCTCACCACCGTCACGAGGTGAAGCTTTCTTT. The full variable domain, completed using reference TRBV18 and TRBJ1-1, is NAGVMQNPRHLVRRRGQEARLRCSPMKGHSHVYWYRQLPEEGLKFMVYLQKENIIDESGMPKERFSAEFPKEGPSILRIQQVVRGDSAAYFCASSPPSRGEAFFGQGTRLTVV.

The V and J genes are TRBV4-2 and TRBJ1-5; possible D gene TRBD1, 5 bases. The V end lost 0 bases, the J end lost 4 bases, and 7 bases lay between the germline ends. This CDR3 is 14 amino acids long. In germline, CDR1 is LGHNA, CDR2 YNFKEQ. CDR3 loop: CASSQEQVNQPQHF. DNA of the CDR3: TGTGCCAGCAGCCAAGAACAGGTGAATCAGCCCCAGCATTTT.

The chain is built from TRBV7-2 and TRBJ2-3; D call uncertain. Deletions cut 3 bases from V and 1 base from J, with 8 bases between. The V gene's germline CDR1 is SGHTA and CDR2 FQGNSA. The CDR3 covers 14 residues. CDR3 sequence (DNA): TGTGCCAGCAGCTTCCTCGAGCGCACAGATACGCAGTATTTT. It codes for CASSFLERTDTQYF.

This clone was detected a few times. This rearrangement joins TRBV7-6 to TRBJ2-1, with 15 bases that match TRBD2. In germline, CDR1 is SGHVS, CDR2 FNYEAQ. J was trimmed by 4 bases and V by 5 bases; bases with no gene match: 3. The CDR3 runs to 16 residues. CDR3 protein: CASSRGTSGRYNEQFF. CDR3 in DNA: TGTGCCAGCAGCCGTGGGACTAGCGGGAGGTACAATGAGCAGTTCTTC.

This sequence joins TRBV19 and TRBJ2-3; no clear D gene. This CDR3 has 14 residues. CDR1 and CDR2 from the germline V gene are LNHDA and SQIVND (reference sequence). V gave up 2 bases and J gave up 5 bases, with 11 bases separating them. CDR3 sequence reads: CASSIRGIGDTQYF. The CDR3 nucleotides read TGTGCCAGTAGTATACGTGGCATTGGAGATACGCAGTATTTT.

The chain recombines TRBV24-1 with TRBJ2-3; tentatively, D is TRBD1 (5 bases). Germline V gene sequence: CDR1 KGHDR, CDR2 SFDVKD. The V gene lost 4 bases and the J gene lost 5 bases, with 15 bases spanning the gap. The length of the CDR3 is 15 residues. CDR3 sequence reads: CATSETESIGDTQYF. The CDR3 DNA reads as TGTGCCACCAGTGAGACAGAGTCGATTGGAGATACGCAGTATTTT.

V is TRBV2 and J is TRBJ2-3; 12 bases match TRBD2. The length of the CDR3 is 13 residues. Trimming at V came to 6 bases and at J to 8 bases, leaving 3 bases not matched to a gene. In germline, CDR1 is SNHLY, CDR2 FYNNEI. Written as DNA, the CDR3 is TGTGCCAGCAGGACACTAGCGGGAGGTACGCAGTATTTT. Translation gives CASRTLAGGTQYF.

This chain uses TRBV5-1 with TRBJ1-6; no firm D call. The V and J ends lost 5 bases and 8 bases respectively, with 11 bases between them. The CDR3 contains 13 residues. Germline CDR1 reads SGHRS; CDR2 reads YFSETQ. CDR3 residues: CASSPRGDSPLHF. CDR3 nucleotide sequence: TGCGCCAGCAGTCCTCGAGGAGATTCACCCCTCCACTTT.

The chain employs TRBV21-1 and TRBJ2-7; the D segment call TRBD2 is taken from the table without a DNA check. TRBV21-1 is described as a pseudogene. The CDR3 consists of 18 residues. Here the CDR3 DNA reads TGTGCCAGCAGCAAAGCGCAGTCGTCCGCGGGAGGGCCCTACGAGCAGTACTTC. Protein product: CASSKAQSSAGGPYEQYF.

V and J are TRBV12-3 or TRBV12-4 and TRBJ2-3, with TRBD2 as a possible D gene (5 bases). The CDR3 has 13 amino acids. Trimming removed 2 bases from V and 4 bases from J, with 7 bases in between. The CDR3 bases are TGTGCCAGCAGTTTACGGGGAGCAGATACGCAGTATTTT. This codes for CASSLRGADTQYF.

This rearrangement joins TRBV19 to TRBJ2-5; 9 bases are a match to TRBD1. Looked up from germline, CDR1 is LNHDA and CDR2 is SQIVND (reference sequence). V was clipped by 10 bases and J by 5 bases; unmatched bases: 14. This CDR3 spans 15 amino acids. The CDR3 here is CATLGGTGISETQYF. The CDR3 nucleotides are TGTGCCACTCTAGGGGGGACAGGGATCTCGGAGACCCAGTACTTC.

The rearrangement joins TRBV28 to TRBJ1-5; a possible D gene is TRBD1 (5 bases). The CDR3 is made up of 12 amino acids. V lost 2 bases and J lost 9, with 8 bases in between. Germline V CDR1 and CDR2: MDHEN, SYDVKM. CDR3: CASSLQGWPQHF. As DNA, the CDR3 is TGTGCCAGCAGTTTACAGGGATGGCCCCAGCATTTT.

The J gene is TRBJ2-1, the V gene TRBV30, with D maybe TRBD2 (7 bases). This CDR3 contains 14 residues. Germline CDR1 GTSNPN, CDR2 SVGIG (reference sequence). V was clipped by 3 bases and J by 9 bases, with 18 bases between them. The CDR3 nucleotides read TGTGCCTGGAGGGTGGGGGGGCCCCTAGGTGAGCAGTTCTTC. Residues: CAWRVGGPLGEQFF.

This clone was counted a single time. The CDR3, as DNA: TGTGCCAGCAGACGACTAGCGGGCTCAGGGGGTCAAGAGACCCAGTACTTC. As protein: CASRRLAGSGGQETQYF. The chain combines TRBV6-6 with TRBJ2-5, with 10 positions matching TRBD2. J lost 2 bases, V lost 6 bases, and 12 bases had no gene match. In germline, CDR1 is MNHNY, CDR2 SVGAGI (reference sequence). The CDR3 extends over 17 amino acids.

The V and J genes are TRBV7-9 and TRBJ2-1; TRBD2 matches 7 bases. The CDR3 length is 15 residues. Germline trimming cut 4 bases from V and 3 bases from J; bases unmatched to any gene: 6. In germline, CDR1 is SEHNR, CDR2 FQNEAQ (reference sequence). CDR3 bases: TGTGCCAGCAGCTGGGGAGCGGGATTCTACAATGAGCAGTTCTTC. This codes for CASSWGAGFYNEQFF. The whole variable domain, remainder taken from reference TRBV7-9 and TRBJ2-1, is DTGVSQNPRHKITKRGQNVTFRCDPISEHNRLYWYRQTLGQGPEFLTYFQNEAQLEKSRLLSDRFSAERPKGSFSTLEIQRTEQGDSAMYLCASSWGAGFYNEQFFGPGTRLTVL.

The genes are TRBV4-2 and TRBJ2-1; 8 bases line up with TRBD2. Trimming took 1 base from V and 6 from J; bases not matched to a gene: 5. Per germline, CDR1 LGHNA and CDR2 YNFKEQ. The length of the CDR3 is 15 residues. The CDR3 spells CASSQGASGSNEQFF. CDR3 DNA: TGTGCCAGCAGCCAAGGGGCTAGCGGGTCCAATGAGCAGTTCTTC.

This clone was seen a handful of times. This rearrangement joins TRBV5-4 to TRBJ1-1; 11 positions match TRBD1. The trim removed 3 bases at V and 5 bases at J, leaving 9 bases unmatched. This CDR3 is 16 amino acids long. CDR1 and CDR2 (germline): SGHNT, YYREEE (reference sequence). The CDR3 DNA reads TGTGCCAGCAGCTCCGGGACAGGGGGAAGGTATACTGAAGCTTTCTTT. It is translated as CASSSGTGGRYTEAFF.